A selection of T cell receptor beta chains follows, all from one sample in a study of shared clonotypes between healthy human individuals. Using immunoSEQ multiplex PCR, the repertoire was profiled, and TCRdb retains in-frame clones only, with some absent. The table has approximately 2,200,000 clones, about 92% seen once. Sequencing was done on a sample of naive CD8+ T cells from PBMCs. These receptors came from a man aged 18 to 30 in good health. Some clones in this sample may be carry-over from other donors' samples. The CDR3 runs from the conserved cysteine through the conserved F or W. Each record gives: clone size, V gene, J gene, D gene, CDR3 protein, CDR3 DNA. D genes are given only for firm matches. Only part of the rows carry a size: once, few, many, or a class if the clone is expanded.

clone_size: -
v_call: TRBV9
j_call: TRBJ1-4
d_call: -
cdr3_aa: CASSAHSRSDEKLFF
cdr3_nt: TGTGCCAGCAGCGCCCACTCGAGGTCGGATGAAAAACTGTTTTTT

clone_size: -
v_call: TRBV4-1
j_call: TRBJ2-7
d_call: TRBD2
cdr3_aa: CASSSLGLAGEDEQYF
cdr3_nt: TGCGCCAGCAGCAGCTTAGGACTAGCGGGTGAAGACGAGCAGTACTTC

clone_size: -
v_call: TRBV5-6
j_call: TRBJ2-7
d_call: -
cdr3_aa: CASSFPSEQQYF
cdr3_nt: TGTGCCAGCAGCTTCCCTAGCGAACAGCAGTACTTC

clone_size: -
v_call: TRBV28
j_call: TRBJ2-7
d_call: -
cdr3_aa: CASKQRVARSEQYF
cdr3_nt: TGTGCCAGCAAACAGCGGGTCGCCCGGAGCGAGCAGTACTTC

clone_size: -
v_call: TRBV27
j_call: TRBJ1-2
d_call: TRBD1
cdr3_aa: CASSGTPGTGRNGYTF
cdr3_nt: TGTGCCAGCAGTGGAACACCCGGGACAGGAAGGAATGGCTACACCTTC

clone_size: -
v_call: TRBV5-5
j_call: TRBJ1-1
d_call: -
cdr3_aa: CASSRRGAGTEAFF
cdr3_nt: TGTGCCAGCAGCCGACGGGGGGCGGGTACTGAAGCTTTCTTT

clone_size: -
v_call: TRBV27
j_call: TRBJ2-1
d_call: TRBD2
cdr3_aa: CASSLMAGEGAEQFF
cdr3_nt: TGTGCCAGCAGTTTAATGGCGGGAGAGGGAGCTGAGCAGTTCTTC

clone_size: -
v_call: TRBV9
j_call: TRBJ2-1
d_call: -
cdr3_aa: CASSVGGPYNEQFF
cdr3_nt: TGTGCCAGCAGCGTAGGGGGCCCTTACAATGAGCAGTTCTTC

clone_size: -
v_call: TRBV18
j_call: TRBJ1-4
d_call: TRBD1
cdr3_aa: CASSPGDRYNEKLFF
cdr3_nt: TGTGCCAGCTCACCCGGGGACAGATATAATGAAAAACTGTTTTTT

clone_size: -
v_call: TRBV5-6
j_call: TRBJ2-1
d_call: TRBD2
cdr3_aa: CASSVTSGNEQFF
cdr3_nt: TGTGCCAGCAGCGTGACTAGCGGGAATGAGCAGTTCTTC

clone_size: -
v_call: TRBV27
j_call: TRBJ2-7
d_call: -
cdr3_aa: CASSSHTTRVEIYEQYF
cdr3_nt: TGTGCCAGCAGTTCCCACACCACCAGGGTAGAAATCTACGAGCAGTACTTC

clone_size: -
v_call: TRBV29-1
j_call: TRBJ2-2
d_call: TRBD1
cdr3_aa: CSVVDREFDSTGELFF
cdr3_nt: TGCAGCGTTGTGGACAGGGAGTTCGATAGCACCGGGGAGCTGTTTTTT

clone_size: -
v_call: TRBV5-4
j_call: TRBJ1-1
d_call: -
cdr3_aa: CASSGPNGRDTVDLGEAFF
cdr3_nt: TGTGCCAGCAGCGGCCCAAACGGTCGGGACACTGTCGATCTGGGCGAAGCTTTCTTT

clone_size: -
v_call: TRBV19
j_call: TRBJ1-1
d_call: -
cdr3_aa: CASSIGSRTEAFF
cdr3_nt: TGTGCCAGTAGTATCGGTTCGAGAACTGAAGCTTTCTTT

clone_size: -
v_call: TRBV6-1
j_call: TRBJ2-7
d_call: TRBD2
cdr3_aa: CASSVLAGSYEQYF
cdr3_nt: TGTGCCAGCAGTGTGCTAGCGGGATCCTACGAGCAGTACTTC

clone_size: -
v_call: TRBV30
j_call: TRBJ1-6
d_call: TRBD1
cdr3_aa: CAWSVGTGDSPLHF
cdr3_nt: TGTGCCTGGAGTGTAGGGACAGGGGATTCACCCCTCCACTTT

clone_size: -
v_call: TRBV29-1
j_call: TRBJ2-1
d_call: TRBD1
cdr3_aa: CSVEGGQAHSYNEQFF
cdr3_nt: TGCAGCGTTGAAGGGGGACAGGCACACTCCTACAATGAGCAGTTCTTC

clone_size: -
v_call: TRBV7-9
j_call: TRBJ1-1
d_call: -
cdr3_aa: CASSHTTSLNTEAFF
cdr3_nt: TGTGCCAGCAGCCACACCACTAGCTTGAACACTGAAGCTTTCTTT

clone_size: -
v_call: TRBV5-6
j_call: TRBJ1-2
d_call: -
cdr3_aa: CASTLIRGARRGYTF
cdr3_nt: TGTGCCAGCACCCTAATCCGGGGGGCGAGGAGAGGCTACACCTTC

clone_size: -
v_call: TRBV5-6
j_call: TRBJ1-1
d_call: -
cdr3_aa: CASSLEWGTENTEAFF
cdr3_nt: TGTGCCAGCAGCTTGGAGTGGGGCACAGAGAACACTGAAGCTTTCTTT

clone_size: -
v_call: TRBV27
j_call: TRBJ1-1
d_call: -
cdr3_aa: CASRETIRGTTEAFF
cdr3_nt: TGTGCCAGCAGGGAAACGATCAGGGGAACCACTGAAGCTTTCTTT

clone_size: -
v_call: TRBV6-1
j_call: TRBJ2-1
d_call: TRBD2
cdr3_aa: CASSGGTSAYNEQFF
cdr3_nt: TGTGCCAGCAGTGGGGGGACTAGCGCGTACAATGAGCAGTTCTTC

clone_size: -
v_call: TRBV21-1
j_call: TRBJ2-1
d_call: -
cdr3_aa: CASSFHRGGSYNEQFF
cdr3_nt: TGTGCCAGCAGTTTTCACAGGGGAGGTTCCTACAATGAGCAGTTCTTC

clone_size: -
v_call: TRBV10-1
j_call: TRBJ2-7
d_call: TRBD1
cdr3_aa: CASSESGDREYEQYF
cdr3_nt: TGCGCCAGCAGTGAGTCCGGAGACAGGGAGTACGAGCAGTACTTC

clone_size: few
v_call: TRBV10-1
j_call: TRBJ1-2
d_call: TRBD1
cdr3_aa: CASTGAPNYGYTF
cdr3_nt: TGCGCCAGTACAGGGGCGCCTAACTATGGCTACACCTTC

clone_size: -
v_call: TRBV4-2
j_call: TRBJ1-3
d_call: -
cdr3_aa: CASSPQSDLGNTIYF
cdr3_nt: TGTGCCAGCAGCCCACAATCGGACCTTGGAAACACCATATATTTT

clone_size: -
v_call: TRBV27
j_call: TRBJ2-3
d_call: TRBD2
cdr3_aa: CASSPGTRGTDTQYF
cdr3_nt: TGTGCCAGCAGTCCCGGGACTAGGGGCACAGATACGCAGTATTTT

clone_size: few
v_call: TRBV29-1
j_call: TRBJ2-1
d_call: -
cdr3_aa: CSVVVYNEQFF
cdr3_nt: TGCAGCGTTGTCGTCTACAATGAGCAGTTCTTC

clone_size: -
v_call: TRBV10-3
j_call: TRBJ1-5
d_call: -
cdr3_aa: CAISGVLNQPQHF
cdr3_nt: TGTGCCATCAGTGGGGTCCTCAATCAGCCCCAGCATTTT

clone_size: once
v_call: TRBV27
j_call: TRBJ2-2
d_call: TRBD2
cdr3_aa: CASSPRTRQNTGELFF
cdr3_nt: TGTGCCAGCAGTCCGAGGACTAGGCAAAACACCGGGGAGCTGTTTTTT

clone_size: -
v_call: TRBV28
j_call: TRBJ2-7
d_call: TRBD2
cdr3_aa: CASTPGLAGGNYYEQYF
cdr3_nt: TGTGCCAGCACCCCGGGACTAGCGGGAGGCAATTACTACGAGCAGTACTTC

clone_size: -
v_call: TRBV4-1
j_call: TRBJ1-2
d_call: -
cdr3_aa: CASSHLAGNYGYTF
cdr3_nt: TGCGCCAGCAGCCATTTAGCAGGGAACTATGGCTACACCTTC

clone_size: -
v_call: TRBV7-9
j_call: TRBJ2-1
d_call: -
cdr3_aa: CASSLIDNEQFF
cdr3_nt: TGTGCCAGCAGCTTAATCGACAATGAGCAGTTCTTC

clone_size: -
v_call: TRBV28
j_call: TRBJ2-7
d_call: -
cdr3_aa: CASSAPRLAAEVYEQYF
cdr3_nt: TGTGCCAGCAGTGCTCCTCGATTAGCGGCGGAGGTCTACGAGCAGTACTTC

clone_size: -
v_call: TRBV27
j_call: TRBJ2-5
d_call: TRBD2
cdr3_aa: CASKGGRGRWVLAEKETQYF
cdr3_nt: TGTGCCAGCAAGGGCGGCCGCGGGCGGTGGGTACTAGCGGAAAAAGAGACCCAGTACTTC

clone_size: -
v_call: TRBV7-9
j_call: TRBJ1-1
d_call: TRBD1
cdr3_aa: CASRSRDRGPGATEAFF
cdr3_nt: TGTGCCAGCAGGTCCCGGGACAGGGGGCCTGGTGCCACTGAAGCTTTCTTT

clone_size: -
v_call: TRBV27
j_call: TRBJ2-1
d_call: -
cdr3_aa: CASSLFQGRDEQFF
cdr3_nt: TGTGCCAGCAGTTTATTCCAGGGTAGAGATGAGCAGTTCTTC

clone_size: -
v_call: TRBV7-9
j_call: TRBJ2-5
d_call: -
cdr3_aa: CASSLKRPEGQAQYF
cdr3_nt: TGTGCCAGCAGCTTAAAAAGGCCGGAGGGCCAAGCCCAGTACTTC

clone_size: -
v_call: TRBV27
j_call: TRBJ1-1
d_call: TRBD1
cdr3_aa: CASRETGGTEAFF
cdr3_nt: TGTGCCAGCAGAGAAACAGGGGGAACTGAAGCTTTCTTT

clone_size: -
v_call: TRBV5-1
j_call: TRBJ2-3
d_call: -
cdr3_aa: CASSLGQGLFTDTQYF
cdr3_nt: TGCGCCAGCAGCTTGGGTCAGGGTTTATTCACAGATACGCAGTATTTT

clone_size: -
v_call: TRBV13
j_call: TRBJ2-3
d_call: TRBD1
cdr3_aa: CASSIGQGEHTDTQYF
cdr3_nt: TGTGCCAGCAGCATCGGACAGGGAGAACACACAGATACGCAGTATTTT

clone_size: once
v_call: TRBV28
j_call: TRBJ2-1
d_call: -
cdr3_aa: CASSFGSYNEQFF
cdr3_nt: TGTGCCAGCAGTTTCGGCTCCTACAATGAGCAGTTCTTC

clone_size: -
v_call: TRBV10-1
j_call: TRBJ2-1
d_call: TRBD2
cdr3_aa: CASSESIAGGKASYNEQFF
cdr3_nt: TGCGCCAGCAGTGAGTCGATAGCGGGAGGGAAGGCCTCCTACAATGAGCAGTTCTTC

clone_size: -
v_call: TRBV7-9
j_call: TRBJ2-5
d_call: -
cdr3_aa: CASSLDPETQYF
cdr3_nt: TGTGCCAGCAGCTTAGATCCAGAGACCCAGTACTTC

clone_size: -
v_call: TRBV7-9
j_call: TRBJ1-2
d_call: -
cdr3_aa: CASSLGDNEGYGYTF
cdr3_nt: TGTGCCAGCAGCTTAGGGGACAACGAAGGCTATGGCTACACCTTC

clone_size: once
v_call: TRBV9
j_call: TRBJ1-2
d_call: -
cdr3_aa: CASSGGGDYGYTF
cdr3_nt: TGTGCCAGCAGTGGGGGCGGGGACTATGGCTACACCTTC

clone_size: -
v_call: TRBV5-1
j_call: TRBJ2-7
d_call: TRBD1
cdr3_aa: CASSSSGTVVTYEQYF
cdr3_nt: TGCGCCAGCAGCTCGTCCGGGACAGTCGTTACCTACGAGCAGTACTTC

clone_size: few
v_call: TRBV30
j_call: TRBJ1-5
d_call: -
cdr3_aa: CAWSVQDLGPQHF
cdr3_nt: TGTGCCTGGAGTGTACAAGATTTGGGGCCCCAGCATTTT